These T cell receptor beta chains were read from a single sample in a study of blood T cell repertoires in COVID-19. Sequenced by immunoSEQ multiplex PCR; TCRdb stores in-frame clones only, minus some. The sample consists of approximately 150,000 clones, around 87% of them appearing once. The sequencing input was peripheral blood. The receptors shown here come from a man between 45 and 60 years old who had recovered from COVID-19. CDR3s include the opening cysteine and the closing phenylalanine or tryptophan. D genes are given only for firm matches. Expanded clones are given a class, and other clones once, few, many or no size at all.

TRBJ2-3,.,TRBV27,.,TGTGCCAGCAGTCCCCTCGGCCCAAGGGGGGGGACAGATACGCAGTATTTT,CASSPLGPRGGTDTQYF
TRBJ1-1,TRBD1,TRBV6-1,.,TGTGCCAGCAGTGAGCCGGGACAGGGTGTCGGTGAAGCTTTCTTT,CASSEPGQGVGEAFF
TRBJ2-1,TRBD2,TRBV2,.,TGTGCCAGCAGCCCAACTAGCGGGGGGGCCAGAGGAAATGAGCAGTTCTTC,CASSPTSGGARGNEQFF
TRBJ2-5,TRBD2,TRBV9,.,TGTGCCAGCAGCGTGGGACTAGCGCTTGGAGAGACCCAGTACTTC,CASSVGLALGETQYF
TRBJ2-3,TRBD2,TRBV9,.,TGTGCCAGCGACAAGGGACTAGACGTTAATACGCAGTATTTT,CASDKGLDVNTQYF
TRBJ2-4,TRBD1,TRBV5-4,.,TGTGCCAGCAGCTTGGGGCAAGGACAGGGAAGGAAAAACATTCAGTACTTC,CASSLGQGQGRKNIQYF
TRBJ1-1,.,TRBV29-1,.,TGCAGCGCCTCAGAGAACACTGAAGCTTTCTTT,CSASENTEAFF
TRBJ2-6,.,TRBV6-2/TRBV6-3,.,TGTGCCAGCAGTACGGCGGGGTTTGAACATGGGGCCAACGTCCTGACTTTC,CASSTAGFEHGANVLTF
TRBJ1-3,.,TRBV9,.,TGTGCCAGCAGCGTAGGCGGTACCCTCTCTGGAAACACCATATATTTT,CASSVGGTLSGNTIYF
TRBJ2-2,TRBD2,TRBV18,.,TGTGCCAGCTCACCCCCGGGACTAGCGGGGCCTACCGGGGAGCTGTTTTTT,CASSPPGLAGPTGELFF
TRBJ1-2,.,TRBV7-2,once,TGTGCCAGCAGCTTAGACGGGGGGGTGCGTGGCTACACCTTC,CASSLDGGVRGYTF
TRBJ1-5,.,TRBV11-2,.,TGTGCCAGCAGCTTAGGTTGGGGGGGCAATCAGCCCCAGCATTTT,CASSLGWGGNQPQHF
TRBJ2-1,.,TRBV12-3/TRBV12-4,.,TGTGCCAGCAGCAGTGACAATGAGCAGTTCTTC,CASSSDNEQFF
TRBJ2-7,.,TRBV20-1,.,TGCAGTGCTAGTTCAGGGATAGGGTACGAGCAGTACTTC,CSASSGIGYEQYF
TRBJ1-2,TRBD1,TRBV19,.,TGTGCCAGTAGTATAGATCGGGCAGGGGGTCGTGGCGGCTACACCTTC,CASSIDRAGGRGGYTF
TRBJ1-5,.,TRBV15,.,TGTGCCACCAGCAGAGATAACAGGAAAAATCAGCCCCAGCATTTT,CATSRDNRKNQPQHF
TRBJ1-4,.,TRBV12-3/TRBV12-4,.,TGTGCCAGCAGTTTACTTACTAATGAAAAACTGTTTTTT,CASSLLTNEKLFF
TRBJ2-7,TRBD1,TRBV7-2,.,TGTGCCAGCAGCTCCAGCCAGGGGGCGGATGAGCAGTACTTC,CASSSSQGADEQYF
TRBJ1-3,TRBD1,TRBV7-6,.,TGTGCCAGCAGCTTAAACAGGGGCCTCTCTGGAAACACCATATATTTT,CASSLNRGLSGNTIYF
TRBJ1-2,TRBD1,TRBV2,.,TGTGCCAGCAGCCTACTGTCCCGGGACAGGGGAGGCGGCTACACCTTC,CASSLLSRDRGGGYTF
TRBJ1-1,TRBD1,TRBV30,.,TGTGCCTGGAGTGAGGCGGACAGGGTGAACACTGAAGCTTTCTTT,CAWSEADRVNTEAFF
TRBJ1-6,.,TRBV28,many,TGTGCCAGCAGTAGGGGACACTCCATCCACTTT,CASSRGHSIHF
TRBJ1-1,TRBD1,TRBV19,.,TGTGCCAGTAAACCGTCAGGGGGAGGCGGAATGAACACTGAAGCTTTCTTT,CASKPSGGGGMNTEAFF
TRBJ1-3,.,TRBV5-4,.,TGTGCCAGCAGCCTGGACAGCCGCTCTGGAAACACCATATATTTT,CASSLDSRSGNTIYF
TRBJ2-2,.,TRBV18,.,TGTGCCAGCTCACCCACTACGTCAGCCACCGGGGAGCTGTTTTTT,CASSPTTSATGELFF
TRBJ1-3,TRBD1,TRBV6-2/TRBV6-3,.,TGTGCCAGCAGCTCTGGACAGGGGCAGTCCTCTGGAAACACCATATATTTT,CASSSGQGQSSGNTIYF
TRBJ1-5,.,TRBV5-6,once,TGTGCCAGCAGCTCTGACAGAAGCAATCAGCCCCAGCATTTT,CASSSDRSNQPQHF
TRBJ2-3,TRBD1,TRBV29-1,.,TGCAGCGTTGAAGGCCCCGGGACAGGGGGTACAGATACGCAGTATTTT,CSVEGPGTGGTDTQYF
TRBJ1-4,TRBD1,TRBV7-2,medium-sized,TGTGCCAGCAGCTTGGACAGGGAAAAACTGTTTTTT,CASSLDREKLFF
TRBJ1-2,TRBD1,TRBV24-1,.,TGTGCCACCACGGGACAGGGGAAGAGTACAAACTATGGCTACACCTTC,CATTGQGKSTNYGYTF
TRBJ1-2,TRBD1,TRBV5-1,.,TGCGCCAGCAGCCTCCCGGGACAGGGGGCGTATGGCTACACCTTC,CASSLPGQGAYGYTF
TRBJ2-2,.,TRBV5-1,once,TGCGCCAGCAGGCCAGCAGGGGACACCGGGGAGCTGTTTTTT,CASRPAGDTGELFF
TRBJ2-5,TRBD2,TRBV11-2,.,TGTGCCAGCGGGAATAGCGGGGGGGCTGTAGAGACCCAGTACTTC,CASGNSGGAVETQYF
TRBJ2-7,TRBD2,TRBV6-1,.,TGTGCCAGCAGTGTTACTAGCGGGGGGCCCGGTGTTTACGAGCAGTACTTC,CASSVTSGGPGVYEQYF
TRBJ1-1,.,TRBV20-1,.,TGCAGTGCTAGTGGAGGGTACACTGAAGCTTTCTTT,CSASGGYTEAFF
TRBJ1-2,.,TRBV20-1,.,TGCAGTGCTAGAGAGGGACTGGTCTTAGCCTTC,CSAREGLVLAF
TRBJ2-5,.,TRBV9,.,TGTGCCAGCAGCGTTACCGGGAGAAAAGAGACCCAGTACTTC,CASSVTGRKETQYF
TRBJ1-2,.,TRBV12-3/TRBV12-4,.,TGTGCCAGCAGTTTAGAGGCGGATGGCTACACCTTC,CASSLEADGYTF
TRBJ1-1,.,TRBV12-3/TRBV12-4,.,TGTGCCAGCAGCCTACAGAAAGAAGCTTTCTTT,CASSLQKEAFF
TRBJ2-1,TRBD1,TRBV5-1,.,TGCGCCAGCAGCTTACAGGGGGCAGGTGAGCAGTTCTTC,CASSLQGAGEQFF
TRBJ2-7,TRBD2,TRBV5-4,once,TGTGCCAGCAGCTTGGGATCGAGCGGGGGGGTGTACGAGCAGTACTTC,CASSLGSSGGVYEQYF
TRBJ2-5,.,TRBV6-2/TRBV6-3,.,TGTGCCAGCAGTTACGACCCTCTTGAGCGGGCCCTGGGGGAGACCCAGTACTTC,CASSYDPLERALGETQYF
TRBJ1-2,.,TRBV6-1,.,TGTGCCAGCAGTCCACAGGGATTTGGCTACACCTTC,CASSPQGFGYTF
TRBJ2-3,.,TRBV5-6,.,TGTGCCAGCAGCTTCAGGGCAGGGGAACAATCGGGCACAGATACGCAGTATTTT,CASSFRAGEQSGTDTQYF
TRBJ2-7,TRBD1,TRBV6-2/TRBV6-3,once,TGTGCCAGCAGTCAGCCGACAGGGACCCCTACGAAGCAGTACTTC,CASSQPTGTPTKQYF
TRBJ2-2,TRBD1,TRBV10-3,.,TGTGCCATCAGCATGGGACAGGGGGTTAACACCGGGGAGCTGTTTTTT,CAISMGQGVNTGELFF
TRBJ1-1,TRBD1,TRBV6-5,few,TGTGCCAGCAGTTCACAGGGGGCGCAAGGCACTGAAGCTTTCTTT,CASSSQGAQGTEAFF
TRBJ2-2,.,TRBV2,.,TGTGCCAGCAGTGCAACTACAGGCGGGGAGCTGTTTTTT,CASSATTGGELFF
TRBJ2-7,TRBD1,TRBV29-1,.,TGCAGCGTCGCTTCCCCAGGGGGTCTTACCTACGAGCAGTACTTC,CSVASPGGLTYEQYF
TRBJ1-6,.,TRBV13,once,TGTGCCAGCAGCTTAGGGGGAGGGTCACCCCTCCACTTT,CASSLGGGSPLHF
TRBJ2-7,TRBD1,TRBV27,.,TGTGCCAGCAGTAGACAGGGAAGCTCCTACGAGCAGTACTTC,CASSRQGSSYEQYF
TRBJ1-1,.,TRBV6-5,.,TGTGCCAGCACCCAGGGGAGATGGATGAACACTGAAGCTTTCTTT,CASTQGRWMNTEAFF
TRBJ1-1,TRBD1,TRBV7-9,.,TGTGCCAGCAGCCCCCGGGACAGCCCGAACACTGAAGCTTTCTTT,CASSPRDSPNTEAFF
TRBJ2-2,.,TRBV30,.,TGTGCCTGGAGCGCAGGTTCGAACACCGGGGAGCTGTTTTTT,CAWSAGSNTGELFF
TRBJ1-1,.,TRBV27,.,TGTGCCAGCAGCCCTACCATTGAGAGCACTGAAGCTTTCTTT,CASSPTIESTEAFF
TRBJ2-5,TRBD1,TRBV5-1,.,TGCGCCAGCAGCCTTGGGACAGTCGTACCGCAAGAGACCCAGTACTTC,CASSLGTVVPQETQYF
TRBJ2-1,TRBD2,TRBV6-2/TRBV6-3,.,TGTGCCAGCAGTTACTCGCAGCGGGGGGACTACAATGAGCAGTTCTTC,CASSYSQRGDYNEQFF
TRBJ1-5,.,TRBV27,.,TGTGCCAGCTCCTGGGGGGGGATCAATCAGCCCCAGCATTTT,CASSWGGINQPQHF
TRBJ2-3,.,TRBV7-2,once,TGTGCCAGCAGCTCGAGAGGGCATAGAAGCACAGATACGCAGTATTTT,CASSSRGHRSTDTQYF
TRBJ1-6,.,TRBV6-5,.,TGTGCCAGCAGTTATGAGGGCGGAACACCCCTCCACTTT,CASSYEGGTPLHF